Listed below are T cell receptor beta chains from one sample, sequenced in a study of human T cells and chemical hapten exposure. Each CDR3 protein is one row after TCRdb ran MiXCR on the RACE reads. Of about 84,000 distinct CDR3 sequences in the sample, less than 11% were seen once. The material sequenced was whole blood, taken in connection with sensitization to the hapten diphenylcyclopropenone (DPC). Receptor source: a woman aged 45-65 years with alopecia areata. Some clones in this sample may be carry-over from other donors' samples. The conserved cysteine and the conserved F or W are not part of the CDR3 here. The listing skips clone size in some rows; elsewhere it reads once, few, many or a size class.

>many|TRBV20-1|TRBJ2-7
SAGGVGAIYEQY
>NA|TRBV27|TRBJ2-3
ASSNRGRGTDTQY
>many|TRBV20-1|TRBJ2-3
SAPLELTDTQY
>many|TRBV7-2|TRBJ2-5
ASSLVNGPHY
>many|TRBV3-1|TRBJ2-1
ASSPRLAGVNEQF
>many|TRBV7-2|TRBJ2-3
ASSSESDSLTDTQY
>few|TRBV29-1|TRBJ2-5
SVGGLAETQY
>NA|TRBV7-9|TRBJ1-1
ASTTENPITEAF
>many|TRBV27|TRBJ2-7
ASSSSSITSEQY
>many|TRBV28|TRBJ2-1
ASSTPGQGLSNEQF
>many|TRBV30|TRBJ1-2
AWSVDRSLDGYT
>NA|TRBV19|TRBJ2-3
ASTGRVTDTQY
>many|TRBV7-8|TRBJ2-5
ASSPSRGETQY
>many|TRBV28|TRBJ1-5
ASSPWGGSSNQPQH
>many|TRBV29-1|TRBJ2-7
SVSRDTNSYEQY
>NA|TRBV11-2|TRBJ1-1
ASSLVAGGEAF
>many|TRBV7-7|TRBJ2-3
ASSLRTGRTDTQY
>many|TRBV7-9|TRBJ2-7
ASSLDSYYEQY
>many|TRBV5-1|TRBJ2-1
ASSLGQGSYNEQF
>few|TRBV9|TRBJ2-2
ASSSGTHTGELF
>many|TRBV6-5|TRBJ2-2
ATSRNTGELF
>many|TRBV12-3/TRBV12-4|TRBJ1-5
ASSSKTGLIQPQH
>many|TRBV4-1|TRBJ2-3
ASSQDRTGGRPDTQY
>NA|TRBV30|TRBJ1-3
AWKGLGNTIY
>once|TRBV15|TRBJ1-2
ATRGQDYGYT
>NA|TRBV6-1|TRBJ1-4
ASRDRALTEKLF
>NA|TRBV20-1|TRBJ2-2
SVRAGGYTGELF
>few|TRBV19|TRBJ2-2
ASSHRDTGELF
>NA|TRBV29-1|TRBJ2-1
SGIAGGPFNEQF
>many|TRBV4-1|TRBJ1-3
ASSRGTSKQAGNTIY
>NA|TRBV12-3/TRBV12-4|TRBJ2-4
ASSRPGTGIGPKNILY
>few|TRBV5-1|TRBJ1-3
ASSSSGQTSGNTIY
>NA|TRBV15|TRBJ1-4
ATSRGAAATNEKLF
>many|TRBV12-3/TRBV12-4|TRBJ1-1
ASSRLEGDREAF
>many|TRBV12-3/TRBV12-4|TRBJ2-5
ASSPRLAGVQETQY
>NA|TRBV29-1|TRBJ1-2
SVEVSGAYGYT